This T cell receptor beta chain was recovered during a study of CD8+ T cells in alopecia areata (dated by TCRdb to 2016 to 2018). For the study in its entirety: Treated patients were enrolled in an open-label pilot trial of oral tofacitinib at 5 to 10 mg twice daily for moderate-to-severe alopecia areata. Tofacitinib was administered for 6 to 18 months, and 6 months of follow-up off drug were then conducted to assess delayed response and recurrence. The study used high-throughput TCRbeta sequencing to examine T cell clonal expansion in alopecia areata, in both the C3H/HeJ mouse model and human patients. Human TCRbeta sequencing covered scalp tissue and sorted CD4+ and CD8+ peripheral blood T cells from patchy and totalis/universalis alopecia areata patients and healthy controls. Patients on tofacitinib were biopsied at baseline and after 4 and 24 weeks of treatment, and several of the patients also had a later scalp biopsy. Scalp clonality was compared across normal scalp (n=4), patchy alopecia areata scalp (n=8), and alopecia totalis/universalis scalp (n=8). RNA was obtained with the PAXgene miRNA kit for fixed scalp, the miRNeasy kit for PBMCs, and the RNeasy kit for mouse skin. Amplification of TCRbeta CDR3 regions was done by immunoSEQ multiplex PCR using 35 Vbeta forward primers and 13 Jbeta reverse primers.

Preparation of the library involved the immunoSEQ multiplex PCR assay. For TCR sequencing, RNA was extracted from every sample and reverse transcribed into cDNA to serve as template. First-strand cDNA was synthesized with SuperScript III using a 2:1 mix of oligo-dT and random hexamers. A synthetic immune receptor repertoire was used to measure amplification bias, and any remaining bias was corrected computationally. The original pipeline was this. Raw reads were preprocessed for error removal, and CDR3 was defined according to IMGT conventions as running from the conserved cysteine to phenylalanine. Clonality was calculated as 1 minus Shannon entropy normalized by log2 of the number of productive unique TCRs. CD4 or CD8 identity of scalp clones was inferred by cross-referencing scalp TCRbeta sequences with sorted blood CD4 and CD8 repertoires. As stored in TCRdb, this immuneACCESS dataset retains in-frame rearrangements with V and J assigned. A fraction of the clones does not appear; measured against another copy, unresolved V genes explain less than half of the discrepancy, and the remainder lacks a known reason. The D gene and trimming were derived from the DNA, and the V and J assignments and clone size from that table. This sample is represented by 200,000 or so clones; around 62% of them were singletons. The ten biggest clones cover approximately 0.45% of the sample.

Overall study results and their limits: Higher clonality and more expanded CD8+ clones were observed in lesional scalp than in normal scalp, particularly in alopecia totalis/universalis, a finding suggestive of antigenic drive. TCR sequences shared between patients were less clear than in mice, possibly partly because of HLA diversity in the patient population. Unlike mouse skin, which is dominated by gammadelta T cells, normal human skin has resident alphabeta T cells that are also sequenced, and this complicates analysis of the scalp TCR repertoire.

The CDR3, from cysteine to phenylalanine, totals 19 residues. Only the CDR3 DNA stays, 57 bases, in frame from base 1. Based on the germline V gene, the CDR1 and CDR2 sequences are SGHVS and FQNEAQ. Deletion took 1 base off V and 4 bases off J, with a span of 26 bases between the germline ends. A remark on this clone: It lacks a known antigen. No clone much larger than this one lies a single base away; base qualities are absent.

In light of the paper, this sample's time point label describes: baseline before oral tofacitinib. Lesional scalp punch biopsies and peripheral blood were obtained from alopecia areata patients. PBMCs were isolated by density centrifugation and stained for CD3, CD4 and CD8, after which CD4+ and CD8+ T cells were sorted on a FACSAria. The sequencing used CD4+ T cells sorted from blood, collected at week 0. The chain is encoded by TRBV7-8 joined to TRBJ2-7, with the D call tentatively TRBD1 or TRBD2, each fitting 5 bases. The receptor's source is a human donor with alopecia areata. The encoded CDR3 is CASSLDSVSGRLLRYEQYF. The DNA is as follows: TGTGCCAGCAGCTTAGACTCCGTTTCGGGGCGGTTACTACGTTACGAGCAGTACTTC. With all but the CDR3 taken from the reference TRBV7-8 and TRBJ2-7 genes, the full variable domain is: GAGVSQSPRYKVAKRGQDVALRCDPISGHVSLFWYQQALGQGPEFLTYFQNEAQLDKSGLPSDRFFAERPEGSVSTLKIQRTQQEDSAVYLCASSLDSVSGRLLRYEQYFGPGTRLTVT.